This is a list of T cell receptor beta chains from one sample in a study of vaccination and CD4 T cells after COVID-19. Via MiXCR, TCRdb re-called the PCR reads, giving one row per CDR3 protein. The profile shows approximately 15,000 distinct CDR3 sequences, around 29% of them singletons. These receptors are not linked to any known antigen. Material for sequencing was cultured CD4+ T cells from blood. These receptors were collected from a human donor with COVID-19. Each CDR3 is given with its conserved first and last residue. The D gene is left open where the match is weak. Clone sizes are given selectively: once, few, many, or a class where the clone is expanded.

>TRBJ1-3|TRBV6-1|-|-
TGTGCCAGCAGTCGGACAGACTCTGGAAACACCATATATTTT
CASSRTDSGNTIYF
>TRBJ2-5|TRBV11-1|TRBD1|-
TGTGCCAGCAGCCTAAGTCGGGACAGGAAGGTCTTGACCCAGTACTTC
CASSLSRDRKVLTQYF
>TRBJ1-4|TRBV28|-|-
TGTGCCAGCAGAAAGTTCCCGGGCGAAAAACTGTTTTTT
CASRKFPGEKLFF
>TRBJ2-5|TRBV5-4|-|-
TGTGCCAGCAGCTTGGACGGGGGCAGGGGTGGGGAGACCCAGTACTTC
CASSLDGGRGGETQYF
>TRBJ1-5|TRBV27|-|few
TGTGCCAGCAGTTTATCATCCCGGGTAAGCAATCAGCCCCAGCATTTT
CASSLSSRVSNQPQHF
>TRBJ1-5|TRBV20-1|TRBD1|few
TGCAGTGCTAAACCGGGACAGGGGGCAGGGTATAGCAATCAGCCCCAGCATTTT
CSAKPGQGAGYSNQPQHF
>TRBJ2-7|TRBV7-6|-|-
TGTGCTAGCAGCGACGCCGCGGCGGGTGAGCAGTACTTC
CASSDAAAGEQYF
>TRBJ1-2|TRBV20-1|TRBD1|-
TGCAGTGCTAGGCGGGACAGAAACTATGGCTACACCTTC
CSARRDRNYGYTF
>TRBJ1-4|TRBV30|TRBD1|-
TGTGCCTGGATTCGACACAGGGGCTTTGCAACTAATGAAAAACTGTTTTTT
CAWIRHRGFATNEKLFF
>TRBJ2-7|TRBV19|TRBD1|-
TGTGCCACCAAAGCGGACAGGTCTCCCTACGAGCAGTACTTC
CATKADRSPYEQYF
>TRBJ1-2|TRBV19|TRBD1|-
TGTGCCAGTAGTATCCGGACAGGGCGTTTGACTGGCTACACCTTC
CASSIRTGRLTGYTF
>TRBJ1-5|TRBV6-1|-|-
TGTGCCAGCAGAACGGCCGAATATAGCAATCAGCCCCAGCATTTT
CASRTAEYSNQPQHF
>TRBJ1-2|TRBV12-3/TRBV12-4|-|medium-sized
TGTGCCAGCAGTTTAGGGGTACCAGGCTACACCTTC
CASSLGVPGYTF
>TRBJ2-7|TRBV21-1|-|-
TGTGCCAGCAGCAAAGGGCAGGGTGCAGGATACGAGCAGTACTTC
CASSKGQGAGYEQYF
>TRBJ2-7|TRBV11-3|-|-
TGTGCCAGCAGCCGGATCCGGGACTTGGCCTACGAGCAGTACTTC
CASSRIRDLAYEQYF
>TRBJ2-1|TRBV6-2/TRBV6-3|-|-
TGTGCCAGCAGTTACTCGAACTCGAGGGGTGAGCAGTTCTTC
CASSYSNSRGEQFF
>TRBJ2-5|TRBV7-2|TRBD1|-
TGTGCCAGCACATTAGGGGGCGGATCAGAGACCCAGTACTTC
CASTLGGGSETQYF
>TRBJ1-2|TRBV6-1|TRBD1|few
TGTGCCAGCAGCTCCCAGGGACAGGGGAACTATGGCTACACCTTC
CASSSQGQGNYGYTF
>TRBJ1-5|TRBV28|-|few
TGTGCCAGCAGTCTCGGTGGGTCAGGTGGCAATCAGCCCCAGCATTTT
CASSLGGSGGNQPQHF
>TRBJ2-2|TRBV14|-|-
TGTGCCAGCAGCCAGATAGGAAACACCGGGGAGCTGTTTTTT
CASSQIGNTGELFF
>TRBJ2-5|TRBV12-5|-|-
TGTGCTAGTGGTTTTTGGCCCTCAGAGACCCAGTACTTC
CASGFWPSETQYF
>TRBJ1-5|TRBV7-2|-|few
TGTGCCAGCAGCGAAGGACTTGACTATCAGCCCCAGCATTTT
CASSEGLDYQPQHF
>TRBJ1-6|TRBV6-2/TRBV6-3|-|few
TGTGCCAGCAGTAGTTGGGGCTCCTATAATTCACCCCTCCACTTT
CASSSWGSYNSPLHF
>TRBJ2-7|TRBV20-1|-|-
TGCAGTGCTAGAGACCAGCCCGGGACATACTACGAGCAGTACTTC
CSARDQPGTYYEQYF
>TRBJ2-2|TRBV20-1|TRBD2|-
TGCAGTGCTAGGCTTAGCGGGGGGGGGAACACCGGGGAGCTGTTTTTT
CSARLSGGGNTGELFF
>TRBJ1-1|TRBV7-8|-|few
TGTGCCAGCAGCCTCCGGGACGCACGAAACACTGAAGCTTTCTTT
CASSLRDARNTEAFF
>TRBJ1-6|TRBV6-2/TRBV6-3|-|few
TGTGCCAGCAGTGCCACACAGGGAACACCCCTCCACTTT
CASSATQGTPLHF